The sequence of this TCR beta chain was determined in a study of CD8+CD57+ T cells in acquired aplastic anemia. By flow cytometry, patients selected for sequencing had shown an expansion of CD8+CD57+ cells. None of the patients had been given any therapy when their blood was sampled. J gave up 10 bases and V 4 bases, and 6 bases lay outside the gene matches. The CDR3 contains 13 residues. CDR1 and CDR2 from the germline V gene are SNHLY and FYNNEI. Genomic DNA was employed as the template in profiling TCR beta VDJ and CDR3. TCRdb re-called the reads through MiXCR, storing one row per CDR3 protein. The profile shows over 150,000 distinct CDR3 sequences, about 48% of them singletons. Overall study findings and caveats: Simpson's diversity of CD8+ cells was not significantly different in patients compared with controls. Researchers report that fewer than 30 CD8+ CDR3 sequences appeared in both patients and controls.

Comment on this clonotype: What it binds is not known.

The gene calls are TRBV2 and TRBJ2-1, with TRBD2 matching over 8 bases. The receptor's source is a human donor with aplastic anemia. Sequenced material: sorted CD4+, CD8+, or CD8+CD57+ T cells (not recorded which) from PBMCs. The CDR3 coding sequence is TGTGCCAGCAGTGGAGGACTAGCTTGGGAGCAGTTCTTC. Its translation is CASSGGLAWEQFF.